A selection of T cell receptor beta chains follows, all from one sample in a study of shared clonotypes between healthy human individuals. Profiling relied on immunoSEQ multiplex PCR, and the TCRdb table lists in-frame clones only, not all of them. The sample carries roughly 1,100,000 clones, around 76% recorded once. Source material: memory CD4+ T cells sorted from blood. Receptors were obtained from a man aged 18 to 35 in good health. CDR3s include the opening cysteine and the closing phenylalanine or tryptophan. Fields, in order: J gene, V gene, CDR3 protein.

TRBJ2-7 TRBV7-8 CASSAGDFGYEQYF
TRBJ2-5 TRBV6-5 CASSYSALQETQYF
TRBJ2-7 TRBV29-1 CSVEARDGVNEQYF
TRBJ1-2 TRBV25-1 CASNTDRTGYTF
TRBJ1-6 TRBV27 CASSLWQVYNSPLHF
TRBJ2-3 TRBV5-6 CASSLESSASGMTDTQYF
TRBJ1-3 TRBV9 CASSVDGRPGRNSGNTIYF
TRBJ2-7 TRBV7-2 CASSQQGKSYEQYF
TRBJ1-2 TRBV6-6 CASSSLGQTNYGYTF
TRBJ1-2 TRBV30 CAWSVGDRGIYGYTF
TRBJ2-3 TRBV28 CASSLGIITDTQYF
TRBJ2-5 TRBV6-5 CASSLSGDYQETQYF
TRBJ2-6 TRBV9 CASSPSGGTSSGANVLTF
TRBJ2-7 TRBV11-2 CASSSSKFSYEQYF
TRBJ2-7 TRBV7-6 CASSPRDRGTYEQYF
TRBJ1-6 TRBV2 CASRPETGRDSPLHF
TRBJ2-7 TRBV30 CAWSVGTQWTEQYF
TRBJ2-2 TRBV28 CASSSLGGELFF
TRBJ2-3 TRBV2 CASSYQGTDTQYF
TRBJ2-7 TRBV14 CASSRNVGRERDEQYF